Shown below are 11 T cell receptor beta chains from a single sample sequenced in a study of blood T cell repertoires in COVID-19. Generated by immunoSEQ multiplex PCR, the TCRdb table keeps only in-frame clones and is missing some. The data contain about 280,000 clones, 83% of them seen just once; the ten biggest clones take up approximately 9%. The sample was peripheral blood. These receptors originate from a woman in her fifties or sixties who had recovered from COVID-19.

A word on this clone: Within the sample, other DNA sequences also encode this same CDR3. The chain has TRBV28 and TRBJ1-2, with TRBD1 matching 10 bases. The ends lost 5 bases at V and 11 bases at J; junction bases unmatched: 5. Germline V CDR1 and CDR2: MDHEN, SYDVKM. There are 12 residues in the CDR3. CDR3 sequence: CASSPPGQGYTF. In DNA form, the CDR3 reads TGTGCCAGCAGTCCACCGGGACAGGGGTACACCTTC.

The chain uses TRBV18 and TRBJ1-4; no clear D gene. The V and J ends lost 3 bases and 1 base respectively, with 6 bases between them. The CDR3 totals 14 residues. CDR1 is KGHSH, CDR2 LQKENI, per germline. The CDR3 region has the DNA TGTGCCAGCTCACCGGGAGGAACTAATGAAAAACTGTTTTTT. Its protein product is CASSPGGTNEKLFF.

In DNA, the CDR3 is TGTGCCAGCAGCTCAACAGGGGGCGAGCAGTACTTC. Protein product: CASSSTGGEQYF. This chain connects TRBV9 to TRBJ2-7; 8 nucleotides agree with TRBD1. CDR3 length: 12 residues. The trim removed 4 bases at V and 6 bases at J, leaving 3 bases unmatched. Germline CDR1 is SGDLS and CDR2 is YYNGEE.

The chain carries TRBV11-2 and TRBJ2-5; 14 bases are shared with TRBD2. V lost 5 bases and J lost 4; bases outside the gene matches: 6. In germline, CDR1 is SGHAT, CDR2 FQNNGV. The CDR3 has 16 amino acids. The CDR3 region is CASSPAGLAGVETQYF. In DNA form, the CDR3 reads TGTGCCAGCAGCCCTGCGGGACTAGCGGGAGTAGAGACCCAGTACTTC.

The chain uses TRBV5-5 and TRBJ1-6, with a tentative D call TRBD1 (6 bases). The V end lost 3 bases, the J end lost 7 bases, and 17 bases lay between the germline ends. The CDR3 has 16 residues. The germline V gene encodes CDR1 SGHKS and CDR2 YYEKEE (reference sequence). The CDR3: CASSYTRGSRNSPLHF. The CDR3, as DNA: TGTGCCAGCAGCTACACAAGGGGGAGTAGGAATTCACCCCTCCACTTT. The complete variable domain, with remaining parts taken from reference TRBV5-5 and TRBJ1-6, reads DAGVTQSPTHLIKTRGQQVTLRCSPISGHKSVSWYQQVLGQGPQFIFQYYEKEERGRGNFPDRFSARQFPNYSSELNVNALLLGDSALYLCASSYTRGSRNSPLHFGNGTRLTVT.

This chain connects TRBV6-5 to TRBJ2-1; D gene unclear. The CDR3 is 12 amino acids. Germline-derived CDR1 and CDR2 are MNHEY and SVGAGI. The CDR3: CAMRPNNNEQFF. Here the CDR3 DNA reads TGTGCTATGCGGCCCAATAACAATGAGCAGTTCTTC.

This clone was picked up one time. The chain uses TRBV13 and TRBJ2-1, with 9 bases lining up with TRBD2. The ends lost 5 bases at V and 7 bases at J; junction bases unmatched: 12. Germline CDR1 is PRHDT and CDR2 is FYEKMQ (reference sequence). The CDR3 is 16 residues long. Here the CDR3 reads CASSPSFGGGANEQFF. The CDR3 region has the DNA TGTGCCAGCAGCCCCTCCTTTGGCGGGGGGGCGAATGAGCAGTTCTTC.

The chain couples TRBV4-2 to TRBJ2-5; TRBD2 matches 11 bases. Unmatched junction bases numbered 18, after V lost 1 base and J lost 5 bases. The CDR3 is 20 residues long. Germline CDR1 reads LGHNA; CDR2 reads YNFKEQ. The CDR3: CASSQVLRGTSGAVWETQYF. In DNA form, the CDR3 reads TGTGCCAGCAGCCAAGTTCTAAGAGGGACTAGCGGCGCTGTGTGGGAGACCCAGTACTTC.

V usage is TRBV2 and J usage is TRBJ1-2; 10 bases fit TRBD1. Germline values: CDR1 SNHLY, CDR2 FYNNEI. The J segment lost 8 bases and the V segment lost 6 bases, leaving 9 bases of the junction unmatched. This CDR3 spans 14 amino acids. The CDR3 sequence is CASRETGGAGGYTF. CDR3 bases: TGTGCCAGCAGGGAGACAGGGGGCGCGGGCGGCTACACCTTC.

This chain connects TRBV5-4 to TRBJ1-4, with D possibly matching TRBD1 (6 bases). Germline values: CDR1 SGHNT, CDR2 YYREEE (reference sequence). CDR3 length: 15 amino acids. Trimming removed 3 bases from V and 5 bases from J, with 14 bases in between. The CDR3 region has the DNA TGTGCCAGCAGCTCATACACCACAGGGAATGAAAAACTGTTTTTT. It is translated as CASSSYTTGNEKLFF.

This sequence joins TRBV28 and TRBJ2-1, with D perhaps matching TRBD2 (6 bases). CDR1 and CDR2 from the germline V gene are MDHEN and SYDVKM. This CDR3 contains 15 residues. V was shortened by 6 bases and J by 6 bases, with 18 bases between the two germline ends. The CDR3, as DNA: TGTGCCAGCAGCCGGGACTCTGGTCCACGCAATGAGCAGTTCTTC. This sequence encodes CASSRDSGPRNEQFF.